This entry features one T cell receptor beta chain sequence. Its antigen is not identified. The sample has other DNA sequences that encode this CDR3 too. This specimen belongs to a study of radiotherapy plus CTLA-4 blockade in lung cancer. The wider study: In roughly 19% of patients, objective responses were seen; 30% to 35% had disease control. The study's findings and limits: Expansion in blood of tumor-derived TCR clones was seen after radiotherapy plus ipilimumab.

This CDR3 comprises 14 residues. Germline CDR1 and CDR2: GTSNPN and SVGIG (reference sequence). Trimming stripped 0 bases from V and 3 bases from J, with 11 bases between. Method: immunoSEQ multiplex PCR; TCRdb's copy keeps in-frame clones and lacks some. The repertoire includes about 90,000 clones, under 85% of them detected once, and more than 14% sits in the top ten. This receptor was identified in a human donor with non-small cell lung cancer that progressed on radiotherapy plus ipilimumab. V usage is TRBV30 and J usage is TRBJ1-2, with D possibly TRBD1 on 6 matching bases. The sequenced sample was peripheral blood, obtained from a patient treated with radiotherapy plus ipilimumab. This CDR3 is CAWSVGGGYYGYTF. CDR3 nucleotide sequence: TGTGCCTGGAGTGTAGGGGGGGGGTACTATGGCTACACCTTC. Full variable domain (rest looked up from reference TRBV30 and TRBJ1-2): SQTIHQWPATLVQPVGSPLSLECTVEGTSNPNLYWYRQAAGRGLQLLFYSVGIGQISSEVPQNLSASRPQDRQFILSSKKLLLSDSGFYLCAWSVGGGYYGYTFGSGTRLTVV.